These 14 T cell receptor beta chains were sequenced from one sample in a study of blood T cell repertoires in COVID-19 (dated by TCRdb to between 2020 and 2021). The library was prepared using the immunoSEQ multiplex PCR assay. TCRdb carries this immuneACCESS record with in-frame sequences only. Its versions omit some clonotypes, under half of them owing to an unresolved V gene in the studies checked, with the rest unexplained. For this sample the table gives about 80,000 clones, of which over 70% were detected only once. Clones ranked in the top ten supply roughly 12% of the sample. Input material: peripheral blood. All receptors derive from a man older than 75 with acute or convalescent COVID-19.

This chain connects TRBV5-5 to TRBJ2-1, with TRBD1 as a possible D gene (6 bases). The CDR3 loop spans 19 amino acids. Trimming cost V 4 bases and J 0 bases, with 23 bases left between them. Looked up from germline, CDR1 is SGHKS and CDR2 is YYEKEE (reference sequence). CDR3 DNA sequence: TGTGCCAGCAGCGATCTCGGACAGTTCCTCCCGAGCTCCTACAATGAGCAGTTCTTC. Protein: CASSDLGQFLPSSYNEQFF.

CDR3 amino acids: CASYLAGEADTQYF. The CDR3 DNA sequence: TGTGCCAGCTATCTAGCGGGGGAAGCAGATACGCAGTATTTT. The chain recombines TRBV27 with TRBJ2-3; 10 nucleotides agree with TRBD2. Germline V CDR1 and CDR2: MNHEY, SMNVEV (reference sequence). Trimming removed 8 bases from V and 4 bases from J; junction bases left unmatched: 6. The CDR3 has 14 amino acids.

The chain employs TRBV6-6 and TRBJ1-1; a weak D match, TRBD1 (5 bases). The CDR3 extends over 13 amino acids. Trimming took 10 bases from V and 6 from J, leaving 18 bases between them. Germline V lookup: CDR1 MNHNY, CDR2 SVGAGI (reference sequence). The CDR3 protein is CATGPGGVAEAFF. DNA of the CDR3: TGTGCCACCGGACCCGGGGGGGTGGCTGAAGCTTTCTTT.

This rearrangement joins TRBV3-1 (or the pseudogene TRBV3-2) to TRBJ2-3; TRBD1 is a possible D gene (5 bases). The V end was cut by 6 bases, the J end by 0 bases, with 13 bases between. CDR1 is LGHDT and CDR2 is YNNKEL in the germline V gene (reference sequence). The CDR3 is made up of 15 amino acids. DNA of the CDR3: TGTGCCAGCAGTGACAGACACCCCAGCACAGATACGCAGTATTTT. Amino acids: CASSDRHPSTDTQYF.

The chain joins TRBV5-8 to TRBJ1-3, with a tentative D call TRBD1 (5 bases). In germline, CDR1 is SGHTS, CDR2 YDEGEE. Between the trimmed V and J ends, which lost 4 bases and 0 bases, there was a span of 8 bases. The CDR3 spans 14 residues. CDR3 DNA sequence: TGTGCCAGCAGCCCTGACAGCTCTGGAAACACCATATATTTT. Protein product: CASSPDSSGNTIYF.

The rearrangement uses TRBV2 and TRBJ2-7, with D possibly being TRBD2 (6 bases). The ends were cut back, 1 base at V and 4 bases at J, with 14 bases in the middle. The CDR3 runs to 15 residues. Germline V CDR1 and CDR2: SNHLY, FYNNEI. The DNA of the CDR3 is TGTGCCAGCAGTGAAGTCTGGCTAGCGCGGTACGAGCAGTACTTC. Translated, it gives CASSEVWLARYEQYF. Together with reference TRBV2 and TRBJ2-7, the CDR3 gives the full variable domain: EPEVTQTPSHQVTQMGQEVILRCVPISNHLYFYWYRQILGQKVEFLVSFYNNEISEKSEIFDDQFSVERPDGSNFTLKIRSTKLEDSAMYFCASSEVWLARYEQYFGPGTRLTVT.

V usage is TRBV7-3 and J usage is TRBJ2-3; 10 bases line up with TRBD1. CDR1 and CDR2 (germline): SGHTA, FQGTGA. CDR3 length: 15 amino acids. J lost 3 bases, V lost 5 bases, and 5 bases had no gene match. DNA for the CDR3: TGTGCCAGCAGCAAGGGACAGGGGTGGACAGATACGCAGTATTTT. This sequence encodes CASSKGQGWTDTQYF. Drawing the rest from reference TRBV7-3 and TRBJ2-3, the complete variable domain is GAGVSQTPSNKVTEKGKYVELRCDPISGHTALYWYRQSLGQGPEFLIYFQGTGAADDSGLPNDRFFAVRPEGSVSTLKIQRTERGDSAVYLCASSKGQGWTDTQYFGPGTRLTVL.

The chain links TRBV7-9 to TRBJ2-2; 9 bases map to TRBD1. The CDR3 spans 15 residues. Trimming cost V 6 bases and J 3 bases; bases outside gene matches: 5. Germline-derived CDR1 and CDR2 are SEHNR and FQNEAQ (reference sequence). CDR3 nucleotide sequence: TGTGCCAGCAGAAAGGGACAGGGAGACACCGGGGAGCTGTTTTTT. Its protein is CASRKGQGDTGELFF.

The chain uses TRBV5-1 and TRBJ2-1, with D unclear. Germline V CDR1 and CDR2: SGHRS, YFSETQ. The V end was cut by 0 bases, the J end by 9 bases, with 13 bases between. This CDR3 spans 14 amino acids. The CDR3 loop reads CASSLAGTSGEQFF. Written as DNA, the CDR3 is TGCGCCAGCAGCTTGGCCGGCACCTCAGGTGAGCAGTTCTTC.

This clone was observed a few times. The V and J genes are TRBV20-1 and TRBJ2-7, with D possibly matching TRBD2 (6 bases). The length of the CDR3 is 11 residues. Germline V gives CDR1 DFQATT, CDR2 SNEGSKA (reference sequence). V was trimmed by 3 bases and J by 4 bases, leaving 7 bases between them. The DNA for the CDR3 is TGCAGTGCTAGTGCGGGATACGAGCAGTACTTC. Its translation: CSASAGYEQYF.

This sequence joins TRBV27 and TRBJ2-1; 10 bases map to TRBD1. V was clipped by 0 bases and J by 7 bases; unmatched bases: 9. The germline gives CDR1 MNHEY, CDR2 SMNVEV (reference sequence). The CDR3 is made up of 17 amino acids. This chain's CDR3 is CASSLSRQGAARNEQFF. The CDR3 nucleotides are TGTGCCAGCAGTTTATCGCGACAGGGGGCCGCGAGGAATGAGCAGTTCTTC.

The CDR3 bases are TGTGCCAGCAGCTTACGACAGGGGGGCAATTCACCCCTCCACTTT. Translated: CASSLRQGGNSPLHF. V usage is TRBV5-6 and J usage is TRBJ1-6; 9 nucleotides agree with TRBD1. Germline V gene data show CDR1 as SGHDT and CDR2 as YYEEEE. Trimming cost V 2 bases and J 7 bases; bases outside gene matches: 4. The CDR3 loop spans 15 amino acids.

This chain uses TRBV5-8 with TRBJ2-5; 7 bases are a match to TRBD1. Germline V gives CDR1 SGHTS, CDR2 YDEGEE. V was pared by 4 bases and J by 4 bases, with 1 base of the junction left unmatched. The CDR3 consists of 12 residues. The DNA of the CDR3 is TGTGCCAGCAGCCGGGACAGAGAGACCCAGTACTTC. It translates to CASSRDRETQYF.

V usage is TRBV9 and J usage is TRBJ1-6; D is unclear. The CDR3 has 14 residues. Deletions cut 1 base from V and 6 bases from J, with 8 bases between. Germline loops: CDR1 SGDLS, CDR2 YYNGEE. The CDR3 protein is CASSVSPSNSPLHF. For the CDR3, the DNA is TGTGCCAGCAGCGTAAGCCCGAGTAATTCACCCCTCCACTTT.